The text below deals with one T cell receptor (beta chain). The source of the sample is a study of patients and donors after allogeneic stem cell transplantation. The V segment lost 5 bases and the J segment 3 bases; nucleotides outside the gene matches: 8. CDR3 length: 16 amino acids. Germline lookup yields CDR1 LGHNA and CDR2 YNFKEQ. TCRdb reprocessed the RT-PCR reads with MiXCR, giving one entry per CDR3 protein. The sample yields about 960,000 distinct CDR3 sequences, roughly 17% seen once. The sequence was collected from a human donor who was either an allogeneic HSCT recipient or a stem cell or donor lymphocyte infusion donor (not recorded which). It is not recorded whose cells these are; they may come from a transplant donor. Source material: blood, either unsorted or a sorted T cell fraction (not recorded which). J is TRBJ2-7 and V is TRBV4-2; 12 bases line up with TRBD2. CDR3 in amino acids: CASSYASGLAGYEQYF. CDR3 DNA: TGTGCCAGCAGCTATGCCTCGGGACTAGCGGGCTACGAGCAGTACTTC.